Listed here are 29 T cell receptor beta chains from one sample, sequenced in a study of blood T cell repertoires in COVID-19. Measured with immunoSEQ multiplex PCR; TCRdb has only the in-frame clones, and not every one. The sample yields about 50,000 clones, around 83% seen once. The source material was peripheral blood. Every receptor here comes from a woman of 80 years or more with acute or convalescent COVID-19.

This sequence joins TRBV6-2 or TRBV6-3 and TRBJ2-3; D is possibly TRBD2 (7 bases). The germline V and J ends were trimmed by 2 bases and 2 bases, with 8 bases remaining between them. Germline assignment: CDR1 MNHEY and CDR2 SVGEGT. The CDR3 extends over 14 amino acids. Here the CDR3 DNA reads TGTGCCAGCAGTTACGGGGGGGCCACAGATACGCAGTATTTT. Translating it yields CASSYGGATDTQYF.

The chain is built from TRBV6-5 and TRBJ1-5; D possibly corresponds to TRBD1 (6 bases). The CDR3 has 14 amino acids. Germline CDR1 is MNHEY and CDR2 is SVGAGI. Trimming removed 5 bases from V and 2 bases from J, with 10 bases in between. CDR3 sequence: CASSLRGGNQPQHF. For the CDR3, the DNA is TGTGCCAGCAGTCTCAGGGGAGGCAATCAGCCCCAGCATTTT.

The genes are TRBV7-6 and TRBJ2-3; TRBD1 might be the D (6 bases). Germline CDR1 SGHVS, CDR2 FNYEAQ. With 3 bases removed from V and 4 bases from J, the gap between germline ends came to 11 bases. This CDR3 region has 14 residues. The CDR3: CASSLRTAADTQYF. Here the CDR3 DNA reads TGTGCCAGCAGCTTGAGGACAGCGGCAGATACGCAGTATTTT.

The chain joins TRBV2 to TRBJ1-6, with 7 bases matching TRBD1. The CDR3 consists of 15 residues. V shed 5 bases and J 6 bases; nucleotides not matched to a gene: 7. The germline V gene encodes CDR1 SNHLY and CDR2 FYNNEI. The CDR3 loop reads CASSTGQSPNSPLHF. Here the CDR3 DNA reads TGTGCCAGCAGTACGGGACAGTCCCCTAATTCACCCCTCCACTTT.

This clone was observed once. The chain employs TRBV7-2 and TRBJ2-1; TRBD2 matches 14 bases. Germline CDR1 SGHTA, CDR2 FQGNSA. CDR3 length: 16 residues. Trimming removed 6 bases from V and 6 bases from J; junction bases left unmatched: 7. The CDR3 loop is CASSLGLAGVPNEQFF. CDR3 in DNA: TGTGCCAGCAGTTTGGGACTAGCGGGGGTTCCCAATGAGCAGTTCTTC.

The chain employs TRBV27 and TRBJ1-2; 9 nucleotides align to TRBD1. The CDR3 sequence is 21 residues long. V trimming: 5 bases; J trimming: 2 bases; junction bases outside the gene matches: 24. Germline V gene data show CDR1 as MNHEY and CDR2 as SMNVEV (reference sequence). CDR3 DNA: TGTGCCAGCAGTCCCGACAGGGGGTTATATCCCAGAAAGGGTAGGAACTATGGCTACACCTTC. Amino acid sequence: CASSPDRGLYPRKGRNYGYTF.

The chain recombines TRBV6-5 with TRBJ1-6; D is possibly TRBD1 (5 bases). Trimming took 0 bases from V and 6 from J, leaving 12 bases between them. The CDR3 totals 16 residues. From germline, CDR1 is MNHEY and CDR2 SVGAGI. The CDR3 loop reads CASSYSLVQGNSPLHF. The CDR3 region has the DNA TGTGCCAGCAGTTACTCGTTAGTTCAGGGTAATTCACCCCTCCACTTT.

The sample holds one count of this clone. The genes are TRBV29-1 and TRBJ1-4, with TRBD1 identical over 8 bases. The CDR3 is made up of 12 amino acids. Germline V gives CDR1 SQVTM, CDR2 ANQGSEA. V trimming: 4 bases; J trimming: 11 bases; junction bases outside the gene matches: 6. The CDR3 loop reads CSVGGQGGKLFF. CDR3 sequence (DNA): TGCAGCGTTGGCGGACAGGGAGGGAAACTGTTTTTT.

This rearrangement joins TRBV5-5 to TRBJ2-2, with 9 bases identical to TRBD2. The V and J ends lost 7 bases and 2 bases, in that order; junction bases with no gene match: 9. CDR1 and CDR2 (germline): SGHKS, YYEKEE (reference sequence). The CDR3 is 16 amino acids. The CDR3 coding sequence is TGTGCCAGCGCTTTTGGGACTAGCAGAAACACCGGGGAGCTGTTTTTT. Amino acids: CASAFGTSRNTGELFF. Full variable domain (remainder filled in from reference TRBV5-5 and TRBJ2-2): DAGVTQSPTHLIKTRGQQVTLRCSPISGHKSVSWYQQVLGQGPQFIFQYYEKEERGRGNFPDRFSARQFPNYSSELNVNALLLGDSALYLCASAFGTSRNTGELFFGEGSRLTVL.

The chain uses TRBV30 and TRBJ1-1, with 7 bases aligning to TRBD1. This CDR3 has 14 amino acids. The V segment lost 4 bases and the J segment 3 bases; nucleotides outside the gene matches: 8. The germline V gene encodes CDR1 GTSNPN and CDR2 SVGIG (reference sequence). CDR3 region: CAWIHRGAYTEAFF. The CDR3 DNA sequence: TGTGCCTGGATTCACAGGGGTGCGTACACTGAAGCTTTCTTT.

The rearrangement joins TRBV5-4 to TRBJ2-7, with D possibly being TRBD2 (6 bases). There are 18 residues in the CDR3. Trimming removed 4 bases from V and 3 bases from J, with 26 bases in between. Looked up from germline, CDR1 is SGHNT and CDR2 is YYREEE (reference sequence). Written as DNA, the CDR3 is TGTGCCAGCAGCCCCGATCAGACCGACGCAGGGAGGTTCTACGAGCAGTACTTC. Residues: CASSPDQTDAGRFYEQYF. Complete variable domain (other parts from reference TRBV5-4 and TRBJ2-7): ETGVTQSPTHLIKTRGQQVTLRCSSQSGHNTVSWYQQALGQGPQFIFQYYREEENGRGNFPPRFSGLQFPNYSSELNVNALELDDSALYLCASSPDQTDAGRFYEQYFGPGTRLTVT.

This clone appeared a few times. CDR3 residues: CASSPWGGAINIQYF. The CDR3 DNA sequence: TGTGCCAGCAGCCCCTGGGGGGGGGCGATCAACATTCAGTACTTC. V gene TRBV5-6 combines with J gene TRBJ2-4; weak D call: TRBD2 (7 bases). The V gene's germline CDR1 is SGHDT and CDR2 YYEEEE. The V end was cut by 4 bases, the J end by 7 bases, with 18 bases between. The CDR3 spans 15 residues. Combining the CDR3 with reference TRBV5-6 and TRBJ2-4 gives the whole variable domain DAGVTQSPTHLIKTRGQQVTLRCSPKSGHDTVSWYQQALGQGPQFIFQYYEEEERQRGNFPDRFSGHQFPNYSSELNVNALLLGDSALYLCASSPWGGAINIQYFGAGTRLSVL.

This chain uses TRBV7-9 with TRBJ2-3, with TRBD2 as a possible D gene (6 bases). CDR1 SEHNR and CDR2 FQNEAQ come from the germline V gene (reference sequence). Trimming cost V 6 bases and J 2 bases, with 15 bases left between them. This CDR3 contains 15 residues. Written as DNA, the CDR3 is TGTGCCAGCAGGGAGGGACTCCAGATCACAGATACGCAGTATTTT. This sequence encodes CASREGLQITDTQYF.

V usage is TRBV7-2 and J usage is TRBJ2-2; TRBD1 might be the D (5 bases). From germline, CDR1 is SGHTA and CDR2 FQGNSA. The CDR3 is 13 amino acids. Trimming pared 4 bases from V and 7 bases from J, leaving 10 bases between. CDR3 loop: CASSSGQVGELFF. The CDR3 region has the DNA TGTGCCAGCAGCTCCGGACAAGTCGGGGAGCTGTTTTTT.

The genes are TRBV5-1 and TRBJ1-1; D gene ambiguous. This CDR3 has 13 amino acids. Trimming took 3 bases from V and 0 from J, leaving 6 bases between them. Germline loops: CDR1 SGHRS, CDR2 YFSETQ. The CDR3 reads CASSYRLNTEAFF. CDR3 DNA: TGCGCCAGCAGCTACAGATTGAACACTGAAGCTTTCTTT.

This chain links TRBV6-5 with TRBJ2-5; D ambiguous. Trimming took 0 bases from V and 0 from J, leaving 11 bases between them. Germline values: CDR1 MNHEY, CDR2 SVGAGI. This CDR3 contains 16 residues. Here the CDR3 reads CASSYSQAPYQETQYF. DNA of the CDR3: TGTGCCAGCAGTTACTCCCAGGCTCCCTACCAAGAGACCCAGTACTTC.

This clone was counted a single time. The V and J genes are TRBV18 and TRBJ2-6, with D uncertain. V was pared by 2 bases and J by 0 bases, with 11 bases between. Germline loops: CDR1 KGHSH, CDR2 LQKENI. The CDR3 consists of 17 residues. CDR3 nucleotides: TGTGCCAGCTCACCAGGCCAGGCGAGCTCTGGGGCCAACGTCCTGACTTTC. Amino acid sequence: CASSPGQASSGANVLTF.

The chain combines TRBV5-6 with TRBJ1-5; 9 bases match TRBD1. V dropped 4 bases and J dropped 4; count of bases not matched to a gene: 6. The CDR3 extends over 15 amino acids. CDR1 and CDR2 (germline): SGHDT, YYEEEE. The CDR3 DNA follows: TGTGCCAGCAGCGCCGGGACAGGGCGAAATCAGCCCCAGCATTTT. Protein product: CASSAGTGRNQPQHF.

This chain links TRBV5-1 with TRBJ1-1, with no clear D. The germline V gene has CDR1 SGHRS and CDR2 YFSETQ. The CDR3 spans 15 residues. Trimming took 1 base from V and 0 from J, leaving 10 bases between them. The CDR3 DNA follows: TGCGCCAGCAGCTTGAACTCATACTTGAACACTGAAGCTTTCTTT. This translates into CASSLNSYLNTEAFF.

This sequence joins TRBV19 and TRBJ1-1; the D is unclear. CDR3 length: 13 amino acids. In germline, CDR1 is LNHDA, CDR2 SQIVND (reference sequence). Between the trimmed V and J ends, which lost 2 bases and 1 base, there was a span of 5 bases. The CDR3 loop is CASSIQQNTEAFF. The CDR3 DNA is TGTGCCAGTAGTATACAACAGAACACTGAAGCTTTCTTT.

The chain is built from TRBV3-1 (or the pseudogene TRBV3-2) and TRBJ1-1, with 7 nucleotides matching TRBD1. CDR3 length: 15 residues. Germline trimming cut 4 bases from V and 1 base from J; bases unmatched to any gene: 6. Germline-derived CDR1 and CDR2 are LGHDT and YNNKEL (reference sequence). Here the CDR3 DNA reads TGTGCCAGCAGCCCGACGAGGGGGCCGAACACTGAAGCTTTCTTT. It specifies CASSPTRGPNTEAFF.

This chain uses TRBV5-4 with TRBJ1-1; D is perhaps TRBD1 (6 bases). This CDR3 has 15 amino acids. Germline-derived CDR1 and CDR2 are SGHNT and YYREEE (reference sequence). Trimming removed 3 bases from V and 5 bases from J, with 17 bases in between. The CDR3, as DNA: TGTGCCAGCAGCTCGGACCCGGGGACAAGGACTGAAGCTTTCTTT. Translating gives CASSSDPGTRTEAFF.

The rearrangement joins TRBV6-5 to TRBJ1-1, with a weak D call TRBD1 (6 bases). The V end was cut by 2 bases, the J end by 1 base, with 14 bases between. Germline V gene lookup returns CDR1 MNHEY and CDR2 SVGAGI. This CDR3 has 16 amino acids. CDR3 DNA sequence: TGTGCCAGCAGTTACGTGGGGGCTAGAGGGAACACTGAAGCTTTCTTT. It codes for CASSYVGARGNTEAFF.

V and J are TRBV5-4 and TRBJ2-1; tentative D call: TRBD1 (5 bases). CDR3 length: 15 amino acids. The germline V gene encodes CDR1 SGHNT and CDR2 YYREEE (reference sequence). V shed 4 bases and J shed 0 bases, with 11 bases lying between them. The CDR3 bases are TGTGCCAGCAGCGTGGACACCAGCTCCTACAATGAGCAGTTCTTC. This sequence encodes CASSVDTSSYNEQFF.

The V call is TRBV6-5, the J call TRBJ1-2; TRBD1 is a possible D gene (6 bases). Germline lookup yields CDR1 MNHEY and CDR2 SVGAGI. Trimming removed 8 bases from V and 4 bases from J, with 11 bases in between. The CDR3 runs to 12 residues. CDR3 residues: CASGGQSYGYTF. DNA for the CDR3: TGTGCCAGCGGAGGACAGTCCTATGGCTACACCTTC.

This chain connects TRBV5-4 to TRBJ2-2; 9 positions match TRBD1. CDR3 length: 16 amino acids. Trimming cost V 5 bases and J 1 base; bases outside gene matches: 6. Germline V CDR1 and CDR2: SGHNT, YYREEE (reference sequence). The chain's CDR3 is CASSPGGQGNTGELFF. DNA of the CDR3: TGTGCCAGCAGTCCGGGGGGACAGGGGAACACCGGGGAGCTGTTTTTT.

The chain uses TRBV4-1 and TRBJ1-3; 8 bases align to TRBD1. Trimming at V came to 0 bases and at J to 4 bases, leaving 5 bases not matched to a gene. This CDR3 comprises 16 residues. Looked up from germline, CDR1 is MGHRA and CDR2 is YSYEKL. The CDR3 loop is CASSQEDRVPGNTIYF. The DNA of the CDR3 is TGCGCCAGCAGCCAAGAGGACAGGGTACCGGGAAACACCATATATTTT.

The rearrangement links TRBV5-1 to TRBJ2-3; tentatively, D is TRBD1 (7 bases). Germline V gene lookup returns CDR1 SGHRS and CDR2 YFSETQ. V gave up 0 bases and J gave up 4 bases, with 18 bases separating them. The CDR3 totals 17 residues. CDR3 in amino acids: CASSLDSTGRGSDTQYF. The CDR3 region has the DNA TGCGCCAGCAGCTTGGATTCGACAGGGCGGGGATCAGATACGCAGTATTTT.

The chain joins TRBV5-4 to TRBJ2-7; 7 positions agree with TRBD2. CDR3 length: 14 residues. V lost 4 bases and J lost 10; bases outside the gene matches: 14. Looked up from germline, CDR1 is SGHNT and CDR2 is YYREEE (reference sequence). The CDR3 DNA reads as TGTGCCAGCAGCACTAGCGAGGGCCCCCGAATACAGTACTTC. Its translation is CASSTSEGPRIQYF. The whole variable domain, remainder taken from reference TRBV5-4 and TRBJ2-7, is ETGVTQSPTHLIKTRGQQVTLRCSSQSGHNTVSWYQQALGQGPQFIFQYYREEENGRGNFPPRFSGLQFPNYSSELNVNALELDDSALYLCASSTSEGPRIQYFGPGTRLTVT.